The 7 T cell receptor beta chains listed next were all sequenced from one sample in a study of blood T cell repertoires in COVID-19. Repertoires were generated with immunoSEQ multiplex PCR, while TCRdb's copy carries only in-frame clones and drops some. The sample records 84,000 or so clones, around 81% being singletons. The sequenced sample was peripheral blood. The receptors were gathered from a woman aged 70-85 years with active or convalescent COVID-19.

The chain joins TRBV6-4 to TRBJ2-1, with TRBD1 matching 10 bases. Per the germline V gene, CDR1 is MRHNA and CDR2 is SNTAGT. The length of the CDR3 is 16 residues. V shed 6 bases, J shed 9 bases, and the junction held 14 bases outside the gene matches. CDR3 in DNA: TGTGCCAGCAGGGCAGGCTTGGGACAGGGGCAGGGTGAGCAGTTCTTC. Its protein product is CASRAGLGQGQGEQFF.

The chain joins TRBV7-2 to TRBJ2-3; tentatively, D is TRBD1 (5 bases). The CDR3 has 16 amino acids. V shed 1 base and J shed 1 base, with 12 bases lying between them. Germline lookup yields CDR1 SGHTA and CDR2 FQGNSA. CDR3 nucleotides: TGTGCCAGCAGCTTAGGGGCGACAGTGGGCACAGATACGCAGTATTTT. Amino acids: CASSLGATVGTDTQYF. Using reference TRBV7-2 and TRBJ2-3 for the parts outside the CDR3, the full variable domain is GAGVSQSPSNKVTEKGKDVELRCDPISGHTALYWYRQSLGQGLEFLIYFQGNSAPDKSGLPSDRFSAERTGGSVSTLTIQRTQQEDSAVYLCASSLGATVGTDTQYFGPGTRLTVL.

The CDR3 DNA sequence: TGTGCCATCAGTGACCCTGGACAGGGCCGTCCAGGGAACACTGAAGCTTTCTTT. It is translated as CAISDPGQGRPGNTEAFF. The chain combines TRBV10-3 with TRBJ1-1, with 8 positions matching TRBD1. Germline trimming cut 3 bases from V and 1 base from J; bases unmatched to any gene: 13. CDR3 length: 18 amino acids. The germline gives CDR1 ENHRY, CDR2 SYGVKD.

This rearrangement joins TRBV23-1 to TRBJ1-6; D gene unclear. TRBV23-1 is an ORF; its function is uncertain. The ends were cut back, 4 bases at V and 3 bases at J, with 13 bases in the middle. This CDR3 comprises 16 residues. In DNA form, the CDR3 reads TGCGCCAGCAGTCGACGATACGGAGACTATAATTCACCCCTCCACTTT. Its translation: CASSRRYGDYNSPLHF.

The rearrangement links TRBV9 to TRBJ2-2; 10 positions match TRBD1. The CDR3 consists of 18 residues. Germline CDR1 reads SGDLS; CDR2 reads YYNGEE. The V segment lost 6 bases and the J segment 6 bases; nucleotides outside the gene matches: 17. CDR3 sequence reads: CASKSFLPTGGSSGELFF. In DNA, the CDR3 is TGTGCCAGCAAATCCTTCCTCCCGACAGGGGGCTCCTCCGGGGAGCTGTTTTTT.

CDR3 sequence: CASSTDSNYGYTF. CDR3 coding DNA: TGTGCCAGCAGCACAGACAGCAACTATGGCTACACCTTC. The chain joins TRBV5-4 to TRBJ1-2, with a possible D match to TRBD1 (5 bases). Germline assignment: CDR1 SGHNT and CDR2 YYREEE (reference sequence). V dropped 4 bases and J dropped 2 bases, with 9 bases sitting between them. The CDR3 contains 13 residues.

This chain links TRBV5-8 with TRBJ1-5; D gene ambiguous. The CDR3 has 13 residues. Germline-derived CDR1 and CDR2 are SGHTS and YDEGEE. V dropped 5 bases and J dropped 3 bases, with 9 bases sitting between them. The CDR3 protein is CASSFQINQPQHF. CDR3 nucleotide sequence: TGTGCCAGCAGTTTCCAAATCAATCAGCCCCAGCATTTT.